The 5 T cell receptor beta chains below were found in one sample sequenced in a study of blood T cell repertoires in COVID-19. Profiling relied on immunoSEQ multiplex PCR, and the TCRdb table lists in-frame clones only, not all of them. The table has a few hundred thousand clones, roughly 85% seen once. Sequenced sample: peripheral blood. The receptors were gathered from a woman in her late teens or twenties with acute or convalescent COVID-19.

This clone has just a few counts. V gene TRBV12-3 or TRBV12-4 combines with J gene TRBJ1-1; tentatively, D is TRBD1 (5 bases). V was shortened by 6 bases and J by 3 bases, with 11 bases between the two germline ends. CDR3 length equals 13 residues. The CDR3 DNA reads TGTGCCAGCAGCGCCAGGGTGGACACTGAAGCTTTCTTT. Translation: CASSARVDTEAFF.

The rearrangement links TRBV28 to TRBJ2-1; 10 nucleotides align to TRBD2. Germline V gene sequence: CDR1 MDHEN, CDR2 SYDVKM. The ends lost 5 bases at V and 10 bases at J; junction bases unmatched: 8. This CDR3 is built from 14 residues. In DNA, the CDR3 is TGTGCCAGCAGTCCTCTCCGACTAGCGGGCGAGCAGTTCTTC. Its translation: CASSPLRLAGEQFF.

This chain connects TRBV19 to TRBJ2-3; D not resolved. Trimming shortened V by 5 bases and J by 8 bases, and 29 bases separated the two germline ends. Germline assignment: CDR1 LNHDA and CDR2 SQIVND (reference sequence). This CDR3 is built from 18 residues. The CDR3 spells CASSVNSLFAAHQFTQYF. Written as DNA, the CDR3 is TGTGCCAGTAGTGTCAATAGTCTTTTCGCGGCACACCAGTTTACGCAGTATTTT.

The rearrangement links TRBV30 to TRBJ1-3, with D perhaps matching TRBD1 (5 bases). Germline V gene data show CDR1 as GTSNPN and CDR2 as SVGIG (reference sequence). Trimming cost V 2 bases and J 4 bases, with 15 bases left between them. The CDR3 extends over 15 amino acids. CDR3 sequence (DNA): TGTGCCTGGAGTCGGGACTCCGCACGGGGAAACACCATATATTTT. Translation gives CAWSRDSARGNTIYF.

This chain uses TRBV20-1 with TRBJ1-2, with TRBD1 identical over 7 bases. Germline lookup yields CDR1 DFQATT and CDR2 SNEGSKA (reference sequence). There are 17 residues in the CDR3. Unmatched junction bases numbered 13, after V lost 3 bases and J lost 0 bases. The CDR3 region has the DNA TGCAGTGCTAGTCCGTGGGACAGTCCAGTCCCTAACTATGGCTACACCTTC. As protein: CSASPWDSPVPNYGYTF.